This TCR beta chain appears in the sequencing data of a study of T cells after yellow fever vaccination. Study results and limitations: Of the clonotypes, a small share occurred in both CD4 and CD8 compartments.

With regard to this clonotype: Its antigen is not identified.

TCRdb analysed the 5' RACE reads with MiXCR anew, one entry per CDR3 protein. The data show 250,000 to 350,000 distinct CDR3 sequences, with roughly 9% seen just once and around 3.1% held by the top ten. Germline CDR1 reads SQVTM; CDR2 reads ANQGSEA. The CDR3 length is 13 residues. Trimming took off 3 bases at V and 2 bases at J, with 9 bases between the two ends. J is TRBJ2-3 and V is TRBV29-1; D is perhaps TRBD2 (6 bases). The source was CD4+ T cells sorted from PBMCs, collected 5 days after the yellow fever booster vaccination. This sequence was found in a man between 18 and 35 years old who received the YFV17D yellow fever vaccine. As DNA, the CDR3 is TGCAGCGTTGAGACTAGTATCACAGATACGCAGTATTTT. Its translation: CSVETSITDTQYF.